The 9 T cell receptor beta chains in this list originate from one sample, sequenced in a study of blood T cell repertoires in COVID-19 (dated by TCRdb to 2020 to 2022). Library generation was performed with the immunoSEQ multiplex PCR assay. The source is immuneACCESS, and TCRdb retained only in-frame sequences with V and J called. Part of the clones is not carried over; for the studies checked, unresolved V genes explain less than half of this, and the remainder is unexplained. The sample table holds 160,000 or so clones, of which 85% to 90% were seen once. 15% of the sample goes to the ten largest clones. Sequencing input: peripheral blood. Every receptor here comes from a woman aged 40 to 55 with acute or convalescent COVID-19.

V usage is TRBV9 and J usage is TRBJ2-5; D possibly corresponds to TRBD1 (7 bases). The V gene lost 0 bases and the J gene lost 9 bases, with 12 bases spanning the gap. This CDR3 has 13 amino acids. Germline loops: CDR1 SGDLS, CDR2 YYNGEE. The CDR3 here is CASSVGTGEAQYF. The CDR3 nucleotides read TGTGCCAGCAGCGTAGGTACAGGGGAGGCCCAGTACTTC. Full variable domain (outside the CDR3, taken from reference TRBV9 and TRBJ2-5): DSGVTQTPKHLITATGQRVTLRCSPRSGDLSVYWYQQSLDQGLQFLIQYYNGEERAKGNILERFSAQQFPDLHSELNLSSLELGDSALYFCASSVGTGEAQYFGPGTRLLVL.

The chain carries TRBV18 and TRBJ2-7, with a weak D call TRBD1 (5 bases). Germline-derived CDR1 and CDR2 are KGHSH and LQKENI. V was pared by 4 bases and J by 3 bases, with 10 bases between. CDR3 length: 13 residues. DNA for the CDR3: TGTGCCAGCTCACTAGGGGCCGGCTACGAGCAGTACTTC. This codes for CASSLGAGYEQYF.

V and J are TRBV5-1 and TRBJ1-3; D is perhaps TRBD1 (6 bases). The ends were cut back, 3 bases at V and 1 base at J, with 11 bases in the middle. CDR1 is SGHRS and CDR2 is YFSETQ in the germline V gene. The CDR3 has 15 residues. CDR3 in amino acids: CASSSTQGSGNTIYF. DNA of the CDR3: TGCGCCAGCAGCTCAACACAGGGATCTGGAAACACCATATATTTT.

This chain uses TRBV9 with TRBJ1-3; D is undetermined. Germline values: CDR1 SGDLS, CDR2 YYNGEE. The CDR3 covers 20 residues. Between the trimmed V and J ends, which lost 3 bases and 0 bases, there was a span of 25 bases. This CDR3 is CASSGGSGKWTGFSGNTIYF. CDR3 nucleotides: TGTGCCAGCAGCGGAGGCTCTGGGAAATGGACGGGATTCTCTGGAAACACCATATATTTT.

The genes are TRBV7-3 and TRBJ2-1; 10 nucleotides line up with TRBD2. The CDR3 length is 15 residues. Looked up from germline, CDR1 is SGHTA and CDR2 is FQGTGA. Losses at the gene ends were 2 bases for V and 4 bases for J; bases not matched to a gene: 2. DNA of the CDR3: TGTGCCAGCAGCTTATCTAGCGGGGGTTACAATGAGCAGTTCTTC. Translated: CASSLSSGGYNEQFF.

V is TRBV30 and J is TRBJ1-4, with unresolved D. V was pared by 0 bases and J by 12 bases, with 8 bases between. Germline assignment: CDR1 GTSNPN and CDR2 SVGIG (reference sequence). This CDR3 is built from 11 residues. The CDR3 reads CAWSVPGELFF. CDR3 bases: TGTGCCTGGAGTGTACCCGGGGAACTGTTTTTT.

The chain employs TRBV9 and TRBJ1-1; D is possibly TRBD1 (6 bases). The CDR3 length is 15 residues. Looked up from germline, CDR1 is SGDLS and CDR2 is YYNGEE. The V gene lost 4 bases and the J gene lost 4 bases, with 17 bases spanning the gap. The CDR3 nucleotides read TGTGCCAGCAGCCCCGGGACATTTCGAGGCACTGAAGCTTTCTTT. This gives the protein CASSPGTFRGTEAFF.

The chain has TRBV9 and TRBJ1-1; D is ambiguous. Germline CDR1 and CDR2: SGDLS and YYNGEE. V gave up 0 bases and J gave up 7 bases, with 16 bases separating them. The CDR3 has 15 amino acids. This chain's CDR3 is CASSVGTRERGEAFF. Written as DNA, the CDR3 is TGTGCCAGCAGCGTAGGCACACGGGAGCGCGGTGAAGCTTTCTTT.

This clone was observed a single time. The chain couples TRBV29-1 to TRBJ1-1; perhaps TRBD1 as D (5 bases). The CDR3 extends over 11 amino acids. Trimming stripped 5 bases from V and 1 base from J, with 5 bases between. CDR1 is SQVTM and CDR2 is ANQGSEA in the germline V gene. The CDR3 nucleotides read TGCAGCGTTCAGGGGAACACTGAAGCTTTCTTT. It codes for CSVQGNTEAFF.